This T cell receptor beta chain comes out of a study of T cells in tuberculosis. The data were produced by immunoSEQ multiplex PCR, yet TCRdb's version contains in-frame clones alone and is incomplete. The sample contains more than 20,000 clones, about 85% of which appear only once. Germline CDR1 and CDR2: LNHDA and SQIVND (reference sequence). The length of the CDR3 is 15 residues. Trimming cost V 10 bases and J 5 bases; bases outside gene matches: 16. As for time point: new active TB diagnosis, blood taken before or within 7 days of starting treatment. The V and J genes are TRBV19 and TRBJ1-1, with TRBD1 matching over 7 bases. The specimen comprised PBMCs, sampled at tuberculosis diagnosis. The TCR comes from an adult with tuberculosis. The CDR3 DNA reads TGTGCCACCGGCCGACAGGGAGCAGAGAGTACTGAAGCTTTCTTT. Its translation: CATGRQGAESTEAFF.